The source of this T cell receptor beta chain is a study of blood T cell repertoires in COVID-19. Original processing methods: Amplifying reference gene primers gave estimates of nucleated cell counts. Sequenced by immunoSEQ multiplex PCR; TCRdb stores in-frame clones only, minus some. That table is the source of V, J and clone size, and D and trimming were worked out from the DNA. Of 330,000 or so clones in the sample, 92% are singletons; the top ten hold roughly 18%. Trimming removed 3 bases at V and 4 bases at J, with 16 bases between. This CDR3 is built from 15 residues. Germline CDR1 reads LNHDA; CDR2 reads SQIVND (reference sequence). Participants were aged about 18 to 100 years, lived in 24 US areas, and enrolled virtually.

Source material: PBMCs or T cells enriched from blood (not recorded which). The rearrangement uses TRBV19 and TRBJ2-7; maybe TRBD1 (5 bases). This receptor was obtained from a woman under 40 who had recovered from COVID-19. CDR3 sequence reads: CASSIRGAGPYEQYF. CDR3 DNA sequence: TGTGCCAGTAGTATTCGTGGGGCAGGGCCATACGAGCAGTACTTC.